The 32 T cell receptor beta chains below were found in one sample sequenced in a study of T cells in Graves' hyperthyroidism and ophthalmopathy. What was amplified from RNA transcripts were TCR beta CDR3 regions. First-round RT-PCR with HTBI primers amplified the TCR CDR3 region. TCRdb used MiXCR to reprocess the multiplex PCR reads, holding one entry per CDR3 protein. The table includes 300,000 to 500,000 distinct CDR3 sequences, over 12% detected once. Sample: blood. These receptors came from a middle-aged man with Graves' ophthalmopathy.

The chain employs TRBV5-4 and TRBJ2-1, with 8 bases identical to TRBD2. Unmatched junction bases numbered 4, after V lost 2 bases and J lost 0 bases. The CDR3 runs to 16 residues. CDR1 and CDR2 from the germline V gene are SGHNT and YYREEE (reference sequence). The CDR3 region is CASSFSAGGSYNEQFF. The CDR3 coding sequence is TGTGCCAGCAGCTTTTCGGCGGGAGGCTCCTACAATGAGCAGTTCTTC.

The genes are TRBV15 and TRBJ2-1, with D perhaps matching TRBD2 (6 bases). CDR1 is LNHNV and CDR2 is YYDKDF in the germline V gene (reference sequence). Deletions cut 1 base from V and 7 bases from J, with 11 bases between. The CDR3 runs 14 residues. This chain's CDR3 is CATSRGGLANEQFF. The CDR3 DNA is TGTGCCACCAGCAGAGGAGGTCTAGCGAATGAGCAGTTCTTC.

The chain recombines TRBV3-1 with TRBJ1-6; D possibly corresponds to TRBD1 (6 bases). Trimming stripped 4 bases from V and 7 bases from J, with 14 bases between. The germline gives CDR1 LGHDT, CDR2 YNNKEL (reference sequence). This CDR3 has 15 amino acids. CDR3 nucleotides: TGTGCCAGCAGCCGCGGGGACACGGTAAATTCACCCCTCCACTTT. It codes for CASSRGDTVNSPLHF. The full variable domain, completed using reference TRBV3-1 and TRBJ1-6, is DTAVSQTPKYLVTQMGNDKSIKCEQNLGHDTMYWYKQDSKKFLKIMFSYNNKELIINETVPNRFSPKSPDKAHLNLHINSLELGDSAVYFCASSRGDTVNSPLHFGNGTRLTVT.

At least ten counts were recorded for this clonotype. The V gene is TRBV5-8, the J gene TRBJ2-7, with D perhaps TRBD1 or TRBD2 (5 bases each). Trimming took 3 bases from V and 0 from J, leaving 13 bases between them. Germline lookup yields CDR1 SGHTS and CDR2 YDEGEE. CDR3 size: 15 residues. CDR3 protein: CASSSARGSSYEQYF. DNA of the CDR3: TGTGCCAGCAGCTCCGCGAGGGGCAGCTCCTACGAGCAGTACTTC.

The V gene is TRBV6-2 or TRBV6-3, the J gene TRBJ1-2; 7 bases fit TRBD1. With V trimmed by 0 bases and J by 3 bases, 1 base remained unmatched. Germline CDR1 MNHEY, CDR2 SVGEGT. This CDR3 spans 14 amino acids. In DNA form, the CDR3 reads TGTGCCAGCAGTTACTCGACAGGGCACTATGGCTACACCTTC. It yields the protein CASSYSTGHYGYTF.

This clonotype was observed at least ten times. The chain has TRBV7-2 and TRBJ2-5, with D perhaps matching TRBD1 (5 bases). V lost 5 bases and J 5 bases, leaving 15 bases between the germline ends. From germline, CDR1 is SGHTA and CDR2 FQGNSA. This CDR3 comprises 14 residues. Here the CDR3 reads CASSPGAGGETQYF. The CDR3 coding sequence is TGTGCCAGCAGCCCTGGGGCAGGTGGTGAGACCCAGTACTTC.

J is TRBJ2-7 and V is TRBV5-1; 12 positions agree with TRBD2. The CDR3 length is 16 residues. The J segment lost 4 bases and the V segment lost 0 bases, leaving 5 bases of the junction unmatched. Looked up from germline, CDR1 is SGHRS and CDR2 is YFSETQ. The CDR3, as DNA: TGCGCCAGCAGCTTGGGTCTGACTAGCGGGAGTTACGAGCAGTACTTC. Translated: CASSLGLTSGSYEQYF. The variable domain in full, completed from reference TRBV5-1 and TRBJ2-7, reads KAGVTQTPRYLIKTRGQQVTLSCSPISGHRSVSWYQQTPGQGLQFLFEYFSETQRNKGNFPGRFSGRQFSNSRSEMNVSTLELGDSALYLCASSLGLTSGSYEQYFGPGTRLTVT.

This clonotype was counted at least ten times. The chain combines TRBV29-1 with TRBJ2-3; D gene ambiguous. The CDR3 spans 10 residues. Trimming cost V 7 bases and J 6 bases, with 8 bases left between them. CDR1 is SQVTM, CDR2 ANQGSEA, per germline. The DNA of the CDR3 is TGCAGCGCCCCCGGGGATACGCAGTATTTT. It codes for CSAPGDTQYF.

This chain connects TRBV4-2 to TRBJ2-1, with 7 bases identical to TRBD2. The V gene's germline CDR1 is LGHNA and CDR2 YNFKEQ. The CDR3 consists of 16 residues. Losses at the gene ends were 1 base for V and 3 bases for J; bases not matched to a gene: 6. The CDR3 spells CASSQAGGSIYNEQFF. CDR3 in DNA: TGTGCCAGCAGCCAAGCAGGCGGGAGTATCTACAATGAGCAGTTCTTC.

This clonotype was seen more than once but under ten times. The rearrangement links TRBV3-1 to TRBJ2-7, with 7 bases aligning to TRBD2. CDR3 size: 15 residues. The germline gives CDR1 LGHDT, CDR2 YNNKEL (reference sequence). Trimming cost V 0 bases and J 2 bases; bases outside gene matches: 4. CDR3 DNA sequence: TGTGCCAGCAGCCAAGACGTGCTAGCGGCCTACGAGCAGTACTTC. Its protein is CASSQDVLAAYEQYF.

This clonotype turned up a few times. The gene calls are TRBV5-6 and TRBJ2-1; D uncertain. The V gene lost 2 bases and the J gene lost 2 bases, with 11 bases spanning the gap. The length of the CDR3 is 15 residues. The germline V gene encodes CDR1 SGHDT and CDR2 YYEEEE. CDR3 DNA: TGTGCCAGCAGCTTTCGGCTCAGGCCCTACAATGAGCAGTTCTTC. Translating it yields CASSFRLRPYNEQFF.

This clonotype was counted ten times or more. Here the CDR3 DNA reads TGTGCCAGCAGCTTGGAGTTTTATAGCAATCAGCCCCAGCATTTT. It specifies CASSLEFYSNQPQHF. The chain employs TRBV5-5 and TRBJ1-5; no reliable D call. Trimming pared 0 bases from V and 0 bases from J, leaving 7 bases between. The germline gives CDR1 SGHKS, CDR2 YYEKEE (reference sequence). CDR3 size: 15 residues. The entire variable domain, with the rest obtained from reference TRBV5-5 and TRBJ1-5, is as follows: DAGVTQSPTHLIKTRGQQVTLRCSPISGHKSVSWYQQVLGQGPQFIFQYYEKEERGRGNFPDRFSARQFPNYSSELNVNALLLGDSALYLCASSLEFYSNQPQHFGDGTRLSIL.

This sequence joins TRBV2 and TRBJ2-7, with 8 bases fitting TRBD1. The germline V gene encodes CDR1 SNHLY and CDR2 FYNNEI. The CDR3 runs 13 residues. The V segment lost 9 bases and the J segment 6 bases; nucleotides outside the gene matches: 10. The CDR3 loop reads CASQGASWGEQYF. The CDR3 bases are TGTGCCAGTCAGGGGGCCAGCTGGGGCGAGCAGTACTTC.

On this clonotype itself: A much more abundant neighbour one base away suggests this may be a read error. The chain employs TRBV2 and TRBJ2-3, with 7 bases fitting TRBD2. Trimming removed 7 bases from V and 2 bases from J; junction bases left unmatched: 9. The CDR3 covers 15 residues. The germline V gene has CDR1 SNHLY and CDR2 FYNNEI. In nucleotides, the CDR3 is TGTGCCAGCAAGGTACGGGGGGAACCCACAGATACGCAGTATTTT. Translating it yields CASKVRGEPTDTQYF.

This clonotype was observed a few times. The chain joins TRBV12-5 to TRBJ2-2; 7 nucleotides align to TRBD1. The trim removed 0 bases at V and 7 bases at J, leaving 11 bases unmatched. Germline CDR1 reads LGHNT; CDR2 reads FRNRAP. This CDR3 contains 17 residues. The CDR3 here is CASGLVPGQNMFGELFF. The CDR3 DNA sequence: TGTGCTAGTGGTTTGGTACCGGGACAGAATATGTTCGGGGAGCTGTTTTTT.

This clonotype was counted many times. This chain uses TRBV29-1 with TRBJ2-1; 15 bases line up with TRBD2. Germline CDR1 reads SQVTM; CDR2 reads ANQGSEA. The ends lost 5 bases at V and 8 bases at J; junction bases unmatched: 4. This CDR3 region has 14 residues. The CDR3 coding sequence is TGCAGCGTTAGGACTAGCGGGAGGGGTGATGAGCAGTTCTTC. Protein: CSVRTSGRGDEQFF.

This clonotype occurred many times. The gene calls are TRBV28 and TRBJ2-5, with TRBD1 matching over 7 bases. V shed 6 bases and J 4 bases; nucleotides not matched to a gene: 8. This CDR3 has 14 amino acids. CDR1 and CDR2 from the germline V gene are MDHEN and SYDVKM. CDR3: CASSRGGQVETQYF. In DNA, the CDR3 is TGTGCCAGCAGCCGTGGTGGACAGGTAGAGACCCAGTACTTC.

This clonotype was detected only a few times. The rearrangement links TRBV6-1 to TRBJ2-1; TRBD2 agrees at 7 bases. V lost 10 bases, J lost 0 bases, and 6 bases stayed unmatched. The CDR3 covers 14 residues. Germline V gene sequence: CDR1 MNHNS, CDR2 SASEGT. This chain's CDR3 is CAIRREGSYNEQFF. The CDR3 DNA reads as TGTGCCATCAGGAGGGAGGGCTCCTACAATGAGCAGTTCTTC.

This clonotype showed up many times. The genes are TRBV6-1 and TRBJ1-1; D remains unclear. V lost 6 bases, J lost 0 bases, and 5 bases lay in between. This CDR3 is built from 12 residues. Germline V gives CDR1 MNHNS, CDR2 SASEGT. This CDR3 is CASRSVNTEAFF. CDR3 nucleotide sequence: TGTGCCAGCAGATCGGTGAACACTGAAGCTTTCTTT.

This clonotype was counted many times. The chain employs TRBV3-1 and TRBJ1-2; unclear D gene. CDR1 is LGHDT and CDR2 is YNNKEL in the germline V gene (reference sequence). Trimming stripped 0 bases from V and 4 bases from J, with 9 bases between. This CDR3 contains 14 residues. The CDR3 DNA sequence: TGTGCCAGCAGCCAAGAGCCTGGACTCTATGGCTACACCTTC. Amino acid sequence: CASSQEPGLYGYTF.

Only a few counts were recorded for this clonotype. This rearrangement joins TRBV29-1 to TRBJ2-7; TRBD1 agrees at 9 bases. V lost 8 bases to trimming and J lost 4 bases; unmatched junction nucleotides: 6. Germline-derived CDR1 and CDR2 are SQVTM and ANQGSEA. The CDR3 consists of 12 residues. The CDR3 is CSPNRGLYEQYF. The DNA for the CDR3 is TGCAGCCCAAACAGGGGGCTATACGAGCAGTACTTC.

The chain is built from TRBV7-9 and TRBJ1-4; TRBD1 matches at 8 bases. In germline, CDR1 is SEHNR, CDR2 FQNEAQ (reference sequence). Trimming cost V 2 bases and J 6 bases; bases outside gene matches: 5. This CDR3 region has 15 residues. The CDR3 is CASSLIPGGDEKLFF. The CDR3 DNA is TGTGCCAGCAGCTTAATCCCAGGGGGCGATGAAAAACTGTTTTTT.

This clonotype was seen many times. This sequence joins TRBV5-1 and TRBJ2-3; D gene uncertain. The germline V gene has CDR1 SGHRS and CDR2 YFSETQ. The CDR3 loop spans 12 amino acids. Between the trimmed V and J ends, which lost 2 bases and 6 bases, there was a span of 7 bases. Here the CDR3 DNA reads TGCGCCAGCAGCTTCATCTCCGATACGCAGTATTTT. This sequence encodes CASSFISDTQYF. The whole variable domain, filled in from reference TRBV5-1 and TRBJ2-3, reads KAGVTQTPRYLIKTRGQQVTLSCSPISGHRSVSWYQQTPGQGLQFLFEYFSETQRNKGNFPGRFSGRQFSNSRSEMNVSTLELGDSALYLCASSFISDTQYFGPGTRLTVL.

This clonotype was recorded at least ten times. The chain recombines TRBV11-2 with TRBJ2-3; TRBD1 is a possible D gene (5 bases). The V gene lost 6 bases and the J gene lost 7 bases, with 23 bases spanning the gap. Germline V gene data show CDR1 as SGHAT and CDR2 as FQNNGV. The CDR3 extends over 16 amino acids. The CDR3 DNA is TGTGCCAGCAGTTTCCAGGGTGTTGGGCGATCTTATACGCAGTATTTT. It codes for CASSFQGVGRSYTQYF.

V usage is TRBV9 and J usage is TRBJ2-3; 11 bases fit TRBD2. CDR1 and CDR2 from the germline V gene are SGDLS and YYNGEE. Trimming cost V 4 bases and J 6 bases; bases outside gene matches: 4. There are 14 residues in the CDR3. In DNA, the CDR3 is TGTGCCAGCAGCCGGACTAGCGGGCATGATACGCAGTATTTT. Amino acid sequence: CASSRTSGHDTQYF.

This rearrangement joins TRBV29-1 to TRBJ2-1; 7 bases are a match to TRBD1. The junction had 7 bases not matched to a gene; V was cut back by 4 bases and J by 4 bases. Germline V lookup: CDR1 SQVTM, CDR2 ANQGSEA. The CDR3 has 14 residues. The CDR3 sequence is CSVVRGSVYNEQFF. The DNA of the CDR3 is TGCAGCGTTGTCAGGGGGTCGGTATACAATGAGCAGTTCTTC.

A few counts support this clonotype. The chain uses TRBV9 and TRBJ2-1; 8 bases fit TRBD2. Germline V lookup: CDR1 SGDLS, CDR2 YYNGEE. The CDR3 extends over 16 amino acids. Trimming at V came to 4 bases and at J to 7 bases, leaving 13 bases not matched to a gene. As DNA, the CDR3 is TGTGCCAGCAGCACCGAGCCGGGACTAGTGGCAAATGAGCAGTTCTTC. This sequence encodes CASSTEPGLVANEQFF.

This clonotype has just one count. Being one base from a much bigger clone, this may be a read error. The V gene is TRBV9, the J gene TRBJ2-7, with D possibly TRBD2 on 6 matching bases. The J call may not be correct, given that the DNA end is closer to TRBJ2-1. Looked up from germline, CDR1 is SGDLS and CDR2 is YYNGEE. The CDR3 extends over 13 amino acids. The CDR3 nucleotides read TGTGCCAGCAGCGTTATCGGGAGTGGCGAGCAGTTCTTC. It codes for CASSVIGSGEQFF.

The V call is TRBV7-2, the J call TRBJ2-2; D is undetermined. Trimming removed 3 bases at V and 5 bases at J, with 16 bases between. The germline V gene has CDR1 SGHTA and CDR2 FQGNSA. The CDR3 sequence is 16 residues long. This CDR3 reads CASSFPAGVFTGELFF. CDR3 DNA: TGTGCCAGCAGCTTCCCAGCTGGAGTCTTTACCGGGGAGCTGTTTTTT.

This clonotype appeared many times. V and J are TRBV30 and TRBJ1-1, with D uncertain. Germline V gene data show CDR1 as GTSNPN and CDR2 as SVGIG (reference sequence). The germline V and J ends were trimmed by 0 bases and 6 bases, with 11 bases remaining between them. CDR3 length: 13 amino acids. In DNA form, the CDR3 reads TGTGCCTGGAGTGTTTATCCTAACGCTGAAGCTTTCTTT. Its translation: CAWSVYPNAEAFF.

The chain is built from TRBV6-6 and TRBJ2-1; maybe TRBD2 (6 bases). The CDR3 length is 15 residues. The ends were cut back, 0 bases at V and 4 bases at J, with 10 bases in the middle. Germline V gives CDR1 MNHNY, CDR2 SVGAGI (reference sequence). The CDR3 loop reads CASSYSGTGYNEQFF. In DNA, the CDR3 is TGTGCCAGCAGTTACTCCGGGACTGGGTACAATGAGCAGTTCTTC.

This chain uses TRBV29-1 with TRBJ2-5; no firm D call. Trimming removed 8 bases at V and 5 bases at J, with 9 bases between. Germline assignment: CDR1 SQVTM and CDR2 ANQGSEA. The CDR3 has 10 amino acids. This chain's CDR3 is CSLLGETQYF. The DNA of the CDR3 is TGCAGCCTCCTTGGGGAGACCCAGTACTTC.